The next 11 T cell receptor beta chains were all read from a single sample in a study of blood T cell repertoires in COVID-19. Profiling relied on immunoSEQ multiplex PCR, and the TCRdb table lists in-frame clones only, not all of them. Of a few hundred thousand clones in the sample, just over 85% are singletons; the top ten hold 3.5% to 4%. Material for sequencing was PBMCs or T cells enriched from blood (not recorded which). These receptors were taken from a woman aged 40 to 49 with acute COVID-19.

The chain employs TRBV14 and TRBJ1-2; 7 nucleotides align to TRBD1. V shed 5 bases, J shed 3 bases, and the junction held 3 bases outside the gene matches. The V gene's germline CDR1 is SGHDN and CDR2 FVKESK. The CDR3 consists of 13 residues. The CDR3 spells CASSSQGYYGYTF. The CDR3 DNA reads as TGTGCCAGCAGCTCACAGGGGTACTATGGCTACACCTTC.

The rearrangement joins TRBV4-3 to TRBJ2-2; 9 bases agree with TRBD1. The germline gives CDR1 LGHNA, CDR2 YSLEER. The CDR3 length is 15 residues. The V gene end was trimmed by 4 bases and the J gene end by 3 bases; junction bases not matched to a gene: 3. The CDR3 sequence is CASSRRTGDTGELFF. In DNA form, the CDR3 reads TGCGCCAGCAGCCGCCGGACAGGGGACACCGGGGAGCTGTTTTTT.

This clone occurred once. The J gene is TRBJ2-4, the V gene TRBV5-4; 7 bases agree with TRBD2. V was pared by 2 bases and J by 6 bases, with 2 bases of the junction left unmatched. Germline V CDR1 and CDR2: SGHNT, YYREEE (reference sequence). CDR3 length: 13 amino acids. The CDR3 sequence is CASSFGTTNIQYF. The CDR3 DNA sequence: TGTGCCAGCAGCTTCGGGACTACAAACATTCAGTACTTC. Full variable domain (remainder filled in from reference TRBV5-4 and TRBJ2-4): ETGVTQSPTHLIKTRGQQVTLRCSSQSGHNTVSWYQQALGQGPQFIFQYYREEENGRGNFPPRFSGLQFPNYSSELNVNALELDDSALYLCASSFGTTNIQYFGAGTRLSVL.

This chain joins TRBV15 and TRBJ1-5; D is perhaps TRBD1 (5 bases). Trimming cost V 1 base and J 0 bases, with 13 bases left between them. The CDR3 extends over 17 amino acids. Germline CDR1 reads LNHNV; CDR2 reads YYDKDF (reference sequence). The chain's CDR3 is CATSRGYGALSNQPQHF. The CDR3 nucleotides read TGTGCCACCAGCAGAGGGTATGGGGCCCTTAGCAATCAGCCCCAGCATTTT. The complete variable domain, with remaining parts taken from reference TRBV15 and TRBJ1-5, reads DAMVIQNPRYQVTQFGKPVTLSCSQTLNHNVMYWYQQKSSQAPKLLFHYYDKDFNNEADTPDNFQSRRPNTSFCFLDIRSPGLGDTAMYLCATSRGYGALSNQPQHFGDGTRLSIL.

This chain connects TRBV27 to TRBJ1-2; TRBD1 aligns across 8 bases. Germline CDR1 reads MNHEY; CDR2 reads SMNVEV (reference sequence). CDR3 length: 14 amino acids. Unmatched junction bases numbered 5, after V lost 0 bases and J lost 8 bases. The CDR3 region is CASSLSGQAGGYTF. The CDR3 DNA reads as TGTGCCAGCAGTTTATCGGGACAGGCAGGCGGCTACACCTTC.

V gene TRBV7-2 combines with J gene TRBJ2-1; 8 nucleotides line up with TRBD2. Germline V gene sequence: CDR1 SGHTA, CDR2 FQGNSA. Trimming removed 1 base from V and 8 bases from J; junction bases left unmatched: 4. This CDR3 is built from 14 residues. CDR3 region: CASSLGTSIDEQFF. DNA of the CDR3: TGTGCCAGCAGCTTAGGGACTAGCATCGATGAGCAGTTCTTC. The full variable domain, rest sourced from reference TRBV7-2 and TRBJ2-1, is GAGVSQSPSNKVTEKGKDVELRCDPISGHTALYWYRQSLGQGLEFLIYFQGNSAPDKSGLPSDRFSAERTGGSVSTLTIQRTQQEDSAVYLCASSLGTSIDEQFFGPGTRLTVL.

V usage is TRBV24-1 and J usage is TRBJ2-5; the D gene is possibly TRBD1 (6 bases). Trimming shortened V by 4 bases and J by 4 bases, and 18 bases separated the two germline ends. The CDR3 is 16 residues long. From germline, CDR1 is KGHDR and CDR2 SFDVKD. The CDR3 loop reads CATSDTGTLATETQYF. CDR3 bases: TGTGCCACCAGTGACACTGGGACACTGGCGACAGAGACCCAGTACTTC.

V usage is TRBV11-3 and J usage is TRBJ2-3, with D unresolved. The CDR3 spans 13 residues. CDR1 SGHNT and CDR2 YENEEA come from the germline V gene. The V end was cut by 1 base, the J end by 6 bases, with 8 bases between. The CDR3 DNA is TGTGCCAGCAGCTTAGGGTTTGGCGATACGCAGTATTTT. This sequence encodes CASSLGFGDTQYF.

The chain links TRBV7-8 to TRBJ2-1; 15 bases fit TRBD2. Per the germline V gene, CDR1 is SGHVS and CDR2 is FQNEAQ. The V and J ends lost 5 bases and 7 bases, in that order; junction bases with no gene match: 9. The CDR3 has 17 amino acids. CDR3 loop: CASSTDPGLAGGNEQFF. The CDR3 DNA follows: TGTGCCAGCAGCACAGACCCGGGACTAGCGGGAGGAAATGAGCAGTTCTTC.

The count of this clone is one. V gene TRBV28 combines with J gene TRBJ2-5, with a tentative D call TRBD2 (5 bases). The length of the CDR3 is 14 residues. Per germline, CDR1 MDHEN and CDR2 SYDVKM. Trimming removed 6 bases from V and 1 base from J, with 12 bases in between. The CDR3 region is CASSQDFPQETQYF. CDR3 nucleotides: TGTGCCAGCAGCCAGGACTTCCCCCAAGAGACCCAGTACTTC. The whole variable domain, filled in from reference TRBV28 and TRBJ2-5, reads DVKVTQSSRYLVKRTGEKVFLECVQDMDHENMFWYRQDPGLGLRLIYFSYDVKMKEKGDIPEGYSVSREKKERFSLILESASTNQTSMYLCASSQDFPQETQYFGPGTRLLVL.

The CDR3 sequence: CASSGGGVGQPQHF. The CDR3 nucleotides are TGTGCCAGCAGTGGAGGGGGGGTCGGGCAGCCCCAGCATTTT. This chain connects TRBV25-1 to TRBJ1-5; D might be TRBD1 (6 bases). The CDR3 has 14 residues. CDR1 and CDR2 from the germline V gene are MGHDK and SYGVNS. Deletions cut 4 bases from V and 7 bases from J, with 14 bases between. The variable domain in full, completed from reference TRBV25-1 and TRBJ1-5, reads EADIYQTPRYLVIGTGKKITLECSQTMGHDKMYWYQQDPGMELHLIHYSYGVNSTEKGDLSSESTVSRIRTEHFPLTLESARPSHTSQYLCASSGGGVGQPQHFGDGTRLSIL.